These 21 T cell receptor beta chains share one sample of origin, sequenced in a study of blood T cell repertoires in COVID-19. The method was immunoSEQ multiplex PCR; TCRdb's version includes in-frame clones alone and lacks a portion of them. The table includes approximately 210,000 clones, approximately 87% detected once. Specimen: peripheral blood. These receptors were obtained from a woman in her 70s with active or convalescent COVID-19.

The chain couples TRBV3-1 (or the pseudogene TRBV3-2) to TRBJ1-5; 8 nucleotides agree with TRBD1. Germline loops: CDR1 LGHDT, CDR2 YNNKEL (reference sequence). CDR3 length: 15 amino acids. V shed 4 bases, J shed 6 bases, and the junction held 8 bases outside the gene matches. In DNA form, the CDR3 reads TGTGCCAGCAGCCCCTCGGACAGGGACGCTCAGCCCCAGCATTTT. This sequence encodes CASSPSDRDAQPQHF.

As DNA, the CDR3 is TGTGCCAGTACCCCCTTAGCGGGAGTAACTTACAATGAGCAGTTCTTC. As protein: CASTPLAGVTYNEQFF. The chain joins TRBV19 to TRBJ2-1; 9 bases are shared with TRBD2. The CDR3 has 16 amino acids. V lost 7 bases, J lost 4 bases, and 11 bases stayed unmatched. Looked up from germline, CDR1 is LNHDA and CDR2 is SQIVND (reference sequence).

The genes are TRBV18 and TRBJ1-1; 8 bases fit TRBD1. CDR1 and CDR2 from the germline V gene are KGHSH and LQKENI. The CDR3 has 13 residues. The V and J ends lost 3 bases and 11 bases, in that order; junction bases with no gene match: 8. The CDR3 sequence is CASSPGQASYAFF. The CDR3 DNA reads TGTGCCAGCTCACCGGGACAGGCTAGTTATGCTTTCTTT.

The chain employs TRBV29-1 and TRBJ2-4; 10 bases line up with TRBD1. V lost 6 bases, J lost 6 bases, and 8 bases stayed unmatched. Germline loops: CDR1 SQVTM, CDR2 ANQGSEA. There are 14 residues in the CDR3. The CDR3 bases are TGCAGCGTCGAGGGACAGGGGCAGGGAAACATTCAGTACTTC. It codes for CSVEGQGQGNIQYF.

The rearrangement joins TRBV12-5 to TRBJ1-1; D is ambiguous. The length of the CDR3 is 14 residues. The V gene lost 2 bases and the J gene lost 3 bases, with 10 bases spanning the gap. Germline loops: CDR1 LGHNT, CDR2 FRNRAP. CDR3 nucleotide sequence: TGTGCTAGTGGTTTGCCCCTCCTCCACACTGAAGCTTTCTTT. Its translation is CASGLPLLHTEAFF.

In nucleotides, the CDR3 is TGCGCCAGCAGTCAATCTTGGGGGCGGACAGGAGAGTACCAAGAGACCCAGTACTTC. Translating it yields CASSQSWGRTGEYQETQYF. The chain is built from TRBV23-1 and TRBJ2-5; TRBD1 matches 7 bases. TRBV23-1 is an ORF for which the function is uncertain. Unmatched junction bases numbered 13, after V lost 0 bases and J lost 0 bases. This CDR3 contains 19 residues.

This clone was recorded only once. This chain links TRBV19 with TRBJ1-4; 11 bases are a match to TRBD1. CDR1 and CDR2 (germline): LNHDA, SQIVND (reference sequence). This CDR3 has 16 residues. Trimming at V came to 4 bases and at J to 11 bases, leaving 12 bases not matched to a gene. CDR3 amino acids: CASSTLPGQGGLKLFF. The DNA for the CDR3 is TGTGCCAGTAGTACCCTGCCGGGACAGGGGGGTCTGAAACTGTTTTTT.

CDR3 sequence: CASSSLTGLDYNSPLHF. The CDR3 DNA is TGTGCCAGCTCATCACTGACGGGTTTGGACTATAATTCACCCCTCCACTTT. The chain recombines TRBV18 with TRBJ1-6; D is uncertain. The CDR3 spans 17 residues. V was cut by 5 bases and J by 3 bases, with 17 bases left in between. CDR1 is KGHSH and CDR2 is LQKENI in the germline V gene. The full variable domain, with the rest looked up from reference TRBV18 and TRBJ1-6, is NAGVMQNPRHLVRRRGQEARLRCSPMKGHSHVYWYRQLPEEGLKFMVYLQKENIIDESGMPKERFSAEFPKEGPSILRIQQVVRGDSAAYFCASSSLTGLDYNSPLHFGNGTRLTVT.

The V gene is TRBV5-1, the J gene TRBJ1-6; unclear D gene. Germline CDR1 SGHRS, CDR2 YFSETQ. V lost 2 bases and J lost 2, with 8 bases in between. The CDR3 runs to 15 residues. The CDR3 reads CASSFDTPYNSPLHF. Written as DNA, the CDR3 is TGCGCCAGCAGCTTCGACACACCCTATAATTCACCCCTCCACTTT.

DNA for the CDR3: TGCGCCAGCAGCCAAGCTTACGGGGCCTACAATGAGCAGTTCTTC. Its translation is CASSQAYGAYNEQFF. This chain connects TRBV4-3 to TRBJ2-1; D possibly corresponds to TRBD2 (5 bases). The CDR3 is 15 amino acids. The germline CDR1 and CDR2 sequences are LGHNA and YSLEER. V lost 1 base and J 2 bases, leaving 9 bases between the germline ends.

Here the CDR3 reads CASSPSPREKLFF. In DNA form, the CDR3 reads TGCGCCAGCAGCCCCTCGCCGAGGGAAAAACTGTTTTTT. V and J are TRBV5-1 and TRBJ1-4, with D hard to call. In germline, CDR1 is SGHRS, CDR2 YFSETQ. The CDR3 covers 13 residues. V was shortened by 4 bases and J by 8 bases, with 12 bases between the two germline ends.

The chain is built from TRBV3-1 (or the pseudogene TRBV3-2) and TRBJ2-7; 7 bases map to TRBD2. This CDR3 contains 13 residues. After removal of 1 base from V and 5 bases from J, the junction contained 2 bases not matched to a gene. Germline CDR1 reads LGHDT; CDR2 reads YNNKEL (reference sequence). The CDR3 loop reads CASSQGRGNEQYF. CDR3 nucleotide sequence: TGTGCCAGCAGCCAAGGGCGGGGGAACGAGCAGTACTTC.

J is TRBJ2-7 and V is TRBV27; weak D call: TRBD2 (5 bases). The CDR3 has 15 residues. Looked up from germline, CDR1 is MNHEY and CDR2 is SMNVEV (reference sequence). V dropped 1 base and J dropped 4 bases, with 14 bases sitting between them. The CDR3 coding sequence is TGTGCCAGCAGTTTATTGGCGGGCGGTCAATACGAGCAGTACTTC. This translates into CASSLLAGGQYEQYF.

In its sample, this clone was seen a few times. In DNA form, the CDR3 reads TGTGCCAGCAGCCTGGGACAGGGAACGGCGAATGAAAAACTGTTTTTT. This encodes CASSLGQGTANEKLFF. V gene TRBV28 combines with J gene TRBJ1-4; 9 nucleotides match TRBD1. Per germline, CDR1 MDHEN and CDR2 SYDVKM. The trim removed 6 bases at V and 5 bases at J, leaving 10 bases unmatched. The CDR3 runs 16 residues.

On this clone itself: Relative to the germline gene, one junction end is altered; a read error may explain this. The gene calls are TRBV7-7 and TRBJ2-3, with 14 bases matching TRBD2. Germline V gene sequence: CDR1 SSHAT, CDR2 FNYEAQ (reference sequence). This CDR3 contains 16 residues. The CDR3 DNA sequence: TGTGCTAGCAGCGCGGGACTAGCGGGAGCGGCTGATACGCAGTATTTT. Residues: CASSAGLAGAADTQYF.

The chain recombines TRBV19 with TRBJ2-7, with TRBD2 identical over 11 bases. The trim removed 4 bases at V and 5 bases at J, leaving 7 bases unmatched. The CDR3 covers 15 residues. Germline V gene data show CDR1 as LNHDA and CDR2 as SQIVND (reference sequence). The CDR3 sequence is CASSNHNSGGDEQYF. The CDR3 DNA is TGTGCCAGTAGTAACCACAATAGCGGGGGGGACGAGCAGTACTTC.

CDR3 amino acids: CASSYRGYYGYTF. Written as DNA, the CDR3 is TGTGCCAGCAGTTACCGAGGGTACTATGGCTACACCTTC. The chain is built from TRBV6-2 or TRBV6-3 and TRBJ1-2; D remains unclear. The CDR3 is 13 amino acids. Looked up from germline, CDR1 is MNHEY and CDR2 is SVGEGT. V shed 2 bases and J shed 3 bases, with 7 bases lying between them.

This clone showed up just a few times. Other DNA sequences in this specimen translate into the identical CDR3. This chain links TRBV5-1 with TRBJ1-4, with a tentative D call TRBD1 (5 bases). Per germline, CDR1 SGHRS and CDR2 YFSETQ. The V and J ends lost 0 bases and 6 bases respectively, with 9 bases between them. The CDR3 has 14 amino acids. The CDR3 protein is CASSLAGGDEKLFF. The DNA for the CDR3 is TGCGCCAGCAGCTTGGCGGGAGGGGATGAAAAACTGTTTTTT.

This clone was counted a single time. The V call is TRBV3-1 (or the pseudogene TRBV3-2), the J call TRBJ1-2, with 7 bases that match TRBD1. The CDR3 contains 15 residues. The germline CDR1 and CDR2 sequences are LGHDT and YNNKEL (reference sequence). Trimming took 1 base from V and 8 from J; bases not matched to a gene: 10. The chain's CDR3 is CASSQAVTGVWGYTF. The DNA for the CDR3 is TGTGCCAGCAGCCAAGCCGTAACAGGGGTCTGGGGCTACACCTTC.

The chain carries TRBV18 and TRBJ2-1; 13 bases are a match to TRBD2. J gave up 4 bases and V 5 bases, and 5 bases lay outside the gene matches. This CDR3 spans 16 amino acids. CDR1 KGHSH and CDR2 LQKENI come from the germline V gene. As DNA, the CDR3 is TGTGCCAGCTCATCGACTAGCGGGGGGAGTTACAATGAGCAGTTCTTC. It codes for CASSSTSGGSYNEQFF.

This clone has only a few counts. Other DNA sequences in the same sample also yield this CDR3. This chain links TRBV30 with TRBJ1-1; D uncertain. CDR1 is GTSNPN, CDR2 SVGIG, per germline (reference sequence). The CDR3 runs 13 residues. Trimming removed 0 bases from V and 0 bases from J, with 5 bases in between. Here the CDR3 reads CAWSVTVNTEAFF. Written as DNA, the CDR3 is TGTGCCTGGAGTGTAACGGTGAACACTGAAGCTTTCTTT.